This record concerns one T cell receptor (beta chain) sequence. Its antigen is still unknown. These data belong to a study of OX40 agonist ivuxolimab in advanced cancers. Study details: The dose-escalation cohort was approximately 81% male, with a mean age of 60 years, ranging roughly 23 to 85. Findings and caveats of the study: Specificity for antigen went undetermined in the expanded peripheral T cells. Certain nonresponders additionally had low normalized T-cell clonal expansion.

Profiled with immunoSEQ multiplex PCR; TCRdb holds only in-frame clones, not every one. The sample consists of 85,000 to 100,000 clones, more than 80% of them appearing once. This TCR derives from an adult with an advanced solid tumor such as melanoma, head and neck, liver or kidney cancer. Source: CD4+ or CD8+ T cells sorted from blood, taken in a trial of the OX40 agonist ivuxolimab.

The DNA of the CDR3 is TGTGCCAGCAGTGGCAGTGCTCCCGCGGGGACCTTC. Protein: CASSGSAPAGTF. The J gene is TRBJ1-2, the V gene TRBV2; D not certain. CDR3 size: 12 residues. Germline-derived CDR1 and CDR2 are SNHLY and FYNNEI. V lost 4 bases and J lost 14, with 17 bases in between.